This TCR beta chain came from a study of response to subunit inactivated influenza vaccine. TCRdb reprocessed the RT-PCR reads via MiXCR and lists one record per CDR3 protein. The sample has roughly 700,000 distinct CDR3 sequences, 15% to 17% seen once; the top ten hold around 10%. This clonotype has only a few counts. The sequencing used PBMCs from blood, collected about 12 days after vaccination. This TCR was sampled from a man in his fifties or sixties who received an inactivated influenza vaccine.

CDR3 region: CASSETGTDPYEQYF. The CDR3 bases are TGCGCCAGCAGCGAAACCGGGACCGACCCCTACGAGCAGTACTTC. V usage is TRBV5-1 and J usage is TRBJ2-7; possibly TRBD1 or TRBD2 for D (5 bases each). This CDR3 has 15 amino acids. The V and J ends lost 4 bases and 2 bases respectively, with 16 bases between them. Germline V lookup: CDR1 SGHRS, CDR2 YFSETQ.